These 22 T cell receptor beta chains share one sample of origin, sequenced in a study of long-term antiretroviral therapy in people with HIV. At the survey level, the v3.0 immunoSEQ assay was run. TCRdb's copy holds only in-frame clones and misses some; the assay was immunoSEQ multiplex PCR. The sample has over 25,000 clones; over 80% are singletons. The sequenced sample was unsorted PBMCs, obtained almost 2.9 years after starting antiretroviral therapy. Receptors were obtained from a man aged 25 to 40 with HIV.

The chain uses TRBV5-4 and TRBJ2-5, with D perhaps assigned TRBD1 or TRBD2 (5 bases each). The CDR3 consists of 15 residues. Trimming stripped 4 bases from V and 5 bases from J, with 18 bases between. From germline, CDR1 is SGHNT and CDR2 YYREEE (reference sequence). CDR3 protein: CASSKKGTPGETQYF. In nucleotides, the CDR3 is TGTGCCAGCAGCAAAAAAGGGACCCCGGGGGAGACCCAGTACTTC.

The chain is built from TRBV15 and TRBJ1-1; D unresolved. Per germline, CDR1 LNHNV and CDR2 YYDKDF (reference sequence). The CDR3 consists of 14 residues. Trimming cost V 1 base and J 1 base, with 7 bases left between them. CDR3 region: CATSRGSKNTEAFF. The CDR3 nucleotides read TGTGCCACCAGCAGAGGATCCAAGAACACTGAAGCTTTCTTT.

This clone was seen more than once but under ten times. V is TRBV4-2 and J is TRBJ1-6; 9 bases line up with TRBD1. CDR3 size: 17 residues. Germline CDR1 reads LGHNA; CDR2 reads YNFKEQ. Trimming cost V 3 bases and J 0 bases; bases outside gene matches: 3. The CDR3 nucleotides are TGTGCCAGCAGCCAGGAGGGACAGGGCTCCTATAATTCACCCCTCCACTTT. This sequence encodes CASSQEGQGSYNSPLHF.

This rearrangement joins TRBV10-3 to TRBJ2-2; TRBD2 matches 14 bases. The CDR3 totals 19 residues. CDR1 and CDR2 from the germline V gene are ENHRY and SYGVKD. Trimming removed 5 bases from V and 2 bases from J; junction bases left unmatched: 10. The CDR3 DNA reads TGTGCCATCAGTCCAATAGTGACTAGCGGGAGGGCCAACACCGGGGAGCTGTTTTTT. This encodes CAISPIVTSGRANTGELFF.

This chain links TRBV15 with TRBJ2-1; the D gene is possibly TRBD2 (6 bases). Germline-derived CDR1 and CDR2 are LNHNV and YYDKDF (reference sequence). Trimming took 0 bases from V and 15 from J, leaving 15 bases between them. The CDR3 is 13 residues long. The CDR3 region has the DNA TGTGCCACCAGCAGAGACCATCTAGGAGGGAGGTTCTTC. It is translated as CATSRDHLGGRFF. Full variable domain (rest looked up from reference TRBV15 and TRBJ2-1): DAMVIQNPRYQVTQFGKPVTLSCSQTLNHNVMYWYQQKSSQAPKLLFHYYDKDFNNEADTPDNFQSRRPNTSFCFLDIRSPGLGDTAMYLCATSRDHLGGRFFGPGTRLTVL.

The chain employs TRBV6-5 and TRBJ1-5; D not certain. The V and J ends lost 2 bases and 3 bases respectively, with 11 bases between them. This CDR3 is built from 15 residues. The germline CDR1 and CDR2 sequences are MNHEY and SVGAGI. CDR3 residues: CASSYRHSSNQPQHF. CDR3 in DNA: TGTGCCAGCAGTTACAGGCACTCCTCCAATCAGCCCCAGCATTTT.

The chain carries TRBV19 and TRBJ2-7, with 9 positions matching TRBD1. The V segment lost 2 bases and the J segment 1 base; nucleotides outside the gene matches: 9. The CDR3 length is 17 residues. Germline loops: CDR1 LNHDA, CDR2 SQIVND (reference sequence). The CDR3 DNA sequence: TGTGCCAGTAGTATAAGGACAGGGGCCGTGGGGTCCTACGAGCAGTACTTC. Protein: CASSIRTGAVGSYEQYF.

The CDR3 DNA reads TGTGCCAGCGGGACCGGGACCGTCGGCTCTGGAAACACCATATATTTT. Translating it yields CASGTGTVGSGNTIYF. The V gene is TRBV6-6, the J gene TRBJ1-3; a possible D gene is TRBD1 (5 bases). V was cut by 8 bases and J by 0 bases, with 17 bases left in between. This CDR3 has 16 residues. The germline gives CDR1 MNHNY, CDR2 SVGAGI (reference sequence).

CDR3 DNA sequence: TGTGCCAGTAGTATGCGCGGGACACATAGCAATCAGCCCCAGCATTTT. The encoded protein is CASSMRGTHSNQPQHF. V and J are TRBV19 and TRBJ1-5; tentative D call: TRBD1 (6 bases). Germline V CDR1 and CDR2: LNHDA, SQIVND (reference sequence). Trimming shortened V by 3 bases and J by 0 bases, and 12 bases separated the two germline ends. CDR3 length: 16 residues.

V gene TRBV11-2 combines with J gene TRBJ1-2; D gene uncertain. The CDR3 runs to 15 residues. The ends were cut back, 1 base at V and 0 bases at J, with 9 bases in the middle. Germline CDR1 SGHAT, CDR2 FQNNGV. CDR3 nucleotides: TGTGCCAGCAGCTTAGGAAGACCAGCTAACTATGGCTACACCTTC. This gives the protein CASSLGRPANYGYTF.

CDR3 sequence reads: CASSRQGQNSPLHF. The DNA for the CDR3 is TGTGCCAGCAGCCGACAGGGTCAAAATTCACCCCTCCACTTT. This chain joins TRBV6-6 and TRBJ1-6; 7 nucleotides align to TRBD1. Per the germline V gene, CDR1 is MNHNY and CDR2 is SVGAGI (reference sequence). There are 14 residues in the CDR3. V was clipped by 6 bases and J by 7 bases; unmatched bases: 6.

This chain connects TRBV6-1 to TRBJ2-3, with 11 bases matching TRBD2. The CDR3 extends over 15 amino acids. The junction had 6 bases not matched to a gene; V was cut back by 4 bases and J by 6 bases. The germline gives CDR1 MNHNS, CDR2 SASEGT. CDR3: CASSVGSGRGDTQYF. The CDR3 nucleotides are TGTGCCAGCAGTGTGGGTAGCGGGAGGGGGGATACGCAGTATTTT.

This chain joins TRBV6-6 and TRBJ2-1, with 13 bases lining up with TRBD2. CDR1 and CDR2 from the germline V gene are MNHNY and SVGAGI (reference sequence). V dropped 4 bases and J dropped 7; count of bases not matched to a gene: 4. The CDR3 spans 15 residues. The CDR3 sequence: CASSWTSGRRNEQFF. In DNA form, the CDR3 reads TGTGCCAGCAGTTGGACTAGCGGGAGAAGAAATGAGCAGTTCTTC.

This sequence joins TRBV6-5 and TRBJ2-7, with D perhaps matching TRBD1 (7 bases). Germline CDR1 and CDR2: MNHEY and SVGAGI. Between the trimmed V and J ends, which lost 0 bases and 5 bases, there was a span of 17 bases. This CDR3 is built from 16 residues. CDR3: CASSYSTGRPGNEQYF. For the CDR3, the DNA is TGTGCCAGCAGTTACTCGACAGGGAGGCCGGGGAACGAGCAGTACTTC.

The chain combines TRBV28 with TRBJ1-5; 8 nucleotides align to TRBD1. The CDR3 is 15 residues long. V lost 3 bases to trimming and J lost 6 bases; unmatched junction nucleotides: 7. Germline V gene data show CDR1 as MDHEN and CDR2 as SYDVKM. The CDR3 DNA sequence: TGTGCCAGCAGTTTTCAGGACAGGGTCCGTCAGCCCCAGCATTTT. Translation gives CASSFQDRVRQPQHF.

This chain connects TRBV23-1 to TRBJ2-7; no definite D call. TRBV23-1 is reported as an ORF; its role is uncertain. The V end lost 6 bases, the J end lost 0 bases, and 21 bases lay between the germline ends. The CDR3 sequence is 17 residues long. CDR3 coding DNA: TGCGCCAGCAGACCGATAATGGTGGGCCCAAGCTCCTACGAGCAGTACTTC. Its protein product is CASRPIMVGPSSYEQYF.

This rearrangement joins TRBV19 to TRBJ1-5; D is perhaps TRBD1 (5 bases). Per germline, CDR1 LNHDA and CDR2 SQIVND (reference sequence). The V and J ends lost 0 bases and 3 bases respectively, with 12 bases between them. This CDR3 is 16 amino acids long. CDR3 DNA: TGTGCCAGTAGTATAGATGAGACAGCCAACAATCAGCCCCAGCATTTT. As protein: CASSIDETANNQPQHF.

The genes are TRBV10-1 and TRBJ1-3; weak D call: TRBD1 (6 bases). V lost 6 bases and J lost 4, with 16 bases in between. The CDR3 extends over 15 amino acids. Looked up from germline, CDR1 is WNHNN and CDR2 is SYGVQD (reference sequence). CDR3 residues: CASSNSDSPGNTIYF. CDR3 coding DNA: TGCGCCAGCAGCAACTCGGACAGTCCGGGAAACACCATATATTTT.

The rearrangement uses TRBV5-4 and TRBJ2-5, with D possibly TRBD2 on 7 matching bases. Trimming removed 1 base from V and 5 bases from J, with 15 bases in between. Germline CDR1 reads SGHNT; CDR2 reads YYREEE (reference sequence). The CDR3 sequence is 15 residues long. The CDR3 bases are TGTGCCAGCAGCTTGACGCGGGGAGGGGGGGAGACCCAGTACTTC. Amino acids: CASSLTRGGGETQYF.

This chain uses TRBV9 with TRBJ2-5; weak D call: TRBD1 (5 bases). CDR1 SGDLS and CDR2 YYNGEE come from the germline V gene. The CDR3 has 14 residues. V gave up 0 bases and J gave up 3 bases, with 9 bases separating them. CDR3 amino acids: CASSVGKGKETQYF. The CDR3 DNA reads TGTGCCAGCAGCGTAGGCAAGGGGAAAGAGACCCAGTACTTC.

This clone was detected only once. This chain joins TRBV6-5 and TRBJ1-1, with D perhaps TRBD1 (5 bases). V was clipped by 4 bases and J by 2 bases, with 14 bases between them. The CDR3 runs to 15 residues. Germline V gives CDR1 MNHEY, CDR2 SVGAGI. CDR3 nucleotide sequence: TGTGCCAGCAGTTCCCCGGCGGGGGGTAACACTGAAGCTTTCTTT. This translates into CASSSPAGGNTEAFF.

This chain joins TRBV27 and TRBJ1-5, with D unresolved. The CDR3 contains 14 residues. Between the trimmed V and J ends, which lost 0 bases and 0 bases, there was a span of 3 bases. Germline V gene data show CDR1 as MNHEY and CDR2 as SMNVEV (reference sequence). Here the CDR3 reads CASSLSLSNQPQHF. The CDR3 DNA sequence: TGTGCCAGCAGTTTATCCCTTAGCAATCAGCCCCAGCATTTT.